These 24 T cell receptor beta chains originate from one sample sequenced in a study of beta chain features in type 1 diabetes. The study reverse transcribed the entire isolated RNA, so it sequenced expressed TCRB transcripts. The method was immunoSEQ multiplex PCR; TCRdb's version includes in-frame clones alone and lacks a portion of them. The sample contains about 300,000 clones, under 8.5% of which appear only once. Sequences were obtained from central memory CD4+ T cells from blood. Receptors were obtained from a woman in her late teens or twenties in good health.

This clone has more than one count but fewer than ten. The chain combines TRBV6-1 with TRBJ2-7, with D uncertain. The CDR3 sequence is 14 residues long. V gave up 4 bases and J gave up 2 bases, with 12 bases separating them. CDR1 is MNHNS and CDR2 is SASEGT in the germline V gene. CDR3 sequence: CASSVWPGPYEQYV. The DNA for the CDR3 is TGTGCCAGCAGTGTATGGCCAGGTCCCTACGAGCAGTACGTC.

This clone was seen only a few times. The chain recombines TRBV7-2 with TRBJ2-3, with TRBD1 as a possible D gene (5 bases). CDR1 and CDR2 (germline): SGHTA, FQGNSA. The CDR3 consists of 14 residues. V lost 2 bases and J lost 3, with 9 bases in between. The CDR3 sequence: CASSLQGETDTQYF. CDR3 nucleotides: TGTGCCAGCAGCTTACAGGGCGAGACAGATACGCAGTATTTT.

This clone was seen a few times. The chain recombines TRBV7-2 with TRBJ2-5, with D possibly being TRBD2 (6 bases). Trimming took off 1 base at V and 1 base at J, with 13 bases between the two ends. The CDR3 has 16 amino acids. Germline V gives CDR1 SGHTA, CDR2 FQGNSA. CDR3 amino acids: CASSLVKRRGQETQYF. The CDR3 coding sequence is TGTGCCAGCAGCTTAGTAAAAAGGAGGGGCCAAGAGACCCAGTACTTC.

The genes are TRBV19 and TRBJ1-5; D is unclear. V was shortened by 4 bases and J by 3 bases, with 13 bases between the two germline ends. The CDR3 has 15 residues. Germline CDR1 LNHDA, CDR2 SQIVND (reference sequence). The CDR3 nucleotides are TGTGCCAGTAGTACCTCGGGAGTCCTCAATCAGCCCCAGCATTTT. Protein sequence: CASSTSGVLNQPQHF.

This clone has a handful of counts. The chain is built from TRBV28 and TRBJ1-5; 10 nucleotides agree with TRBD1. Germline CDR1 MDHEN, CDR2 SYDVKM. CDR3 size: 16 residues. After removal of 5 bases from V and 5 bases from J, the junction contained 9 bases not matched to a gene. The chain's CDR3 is CASSDRDRGYYQPQHF. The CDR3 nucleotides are TGTGCCAGCAGTGACCGGGACAGGGGTTATTATCAGCCCCAGCATTTT.

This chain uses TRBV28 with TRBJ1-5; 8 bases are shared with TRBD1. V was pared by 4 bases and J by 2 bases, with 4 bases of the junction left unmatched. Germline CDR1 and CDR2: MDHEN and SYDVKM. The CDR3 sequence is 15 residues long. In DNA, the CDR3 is TGTGCCAGCAGTTCCACAGGGGGTGGCAATCAGCCCCAGCATTTT. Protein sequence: CASSSTGGGNQPQHF.

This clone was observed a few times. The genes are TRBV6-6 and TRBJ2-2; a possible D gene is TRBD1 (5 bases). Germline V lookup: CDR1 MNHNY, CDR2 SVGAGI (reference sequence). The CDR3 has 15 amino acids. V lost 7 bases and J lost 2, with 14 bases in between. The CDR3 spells CASTTAQGNTGELFF. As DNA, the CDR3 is TGTGCCAGCACCACTGCCCAGGGCAACACCGGGGAGCTGTTTTTT.

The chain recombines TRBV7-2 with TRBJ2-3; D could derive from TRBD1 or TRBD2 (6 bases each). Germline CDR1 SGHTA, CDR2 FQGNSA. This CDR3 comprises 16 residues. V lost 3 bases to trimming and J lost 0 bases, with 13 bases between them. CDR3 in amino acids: CASSFWQGTSTDTQYF. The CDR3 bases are TGTGCCAGCAGCTTTTGGCAGGGGACTAGCACAGATACGCAGTATTTT.

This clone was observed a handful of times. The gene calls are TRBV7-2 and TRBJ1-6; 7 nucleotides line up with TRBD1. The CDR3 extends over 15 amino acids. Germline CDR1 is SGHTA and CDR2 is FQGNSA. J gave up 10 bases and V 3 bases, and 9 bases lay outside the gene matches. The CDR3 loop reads CASSFHQGGDSPLHF. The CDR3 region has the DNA TGTGCCAGCAGCTTCCACCAGGGGGGAGACTCACCCCTCCACTTT.

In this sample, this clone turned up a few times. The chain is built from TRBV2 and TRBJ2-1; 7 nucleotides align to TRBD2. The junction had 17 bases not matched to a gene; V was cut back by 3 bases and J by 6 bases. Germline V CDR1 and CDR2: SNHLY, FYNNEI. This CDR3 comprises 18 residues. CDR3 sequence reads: CASSDLLAIKDRGNEQFF. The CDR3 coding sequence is TGTGCCAGCAGTGATTTACTAGCGATAAAGGATCGGGGCAATGAGCAGTTCTTC.

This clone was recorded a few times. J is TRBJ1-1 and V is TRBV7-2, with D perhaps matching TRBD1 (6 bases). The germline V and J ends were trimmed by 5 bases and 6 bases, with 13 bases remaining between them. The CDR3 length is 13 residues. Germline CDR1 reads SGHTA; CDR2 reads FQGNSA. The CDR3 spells CASSRDGGAEAFF. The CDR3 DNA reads TGTGCCAGCAGCCGAGATGGGGGCGCTGAAGCTTTCTTT.

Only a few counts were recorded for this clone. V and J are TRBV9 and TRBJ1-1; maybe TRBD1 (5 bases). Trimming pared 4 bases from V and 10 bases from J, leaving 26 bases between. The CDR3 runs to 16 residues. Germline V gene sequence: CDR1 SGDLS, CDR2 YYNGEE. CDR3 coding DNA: TGTGCCAGCAGCCCGGGGGGAGGACACCAGTCATCTCGAGCTTTCTTT. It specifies CASSPGGGHQSSRAFF. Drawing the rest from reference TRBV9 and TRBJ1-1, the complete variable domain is DSGVTQTPKHLITATGQRVTLRCSPRSGDLSVYWYQQSLDQGLQFLIQYYNGEERAKGNILERFSAQQFPDLHSELNLSSLELGDSALYFCASSPGGGHQSSRAFFGQGTRLTVV.

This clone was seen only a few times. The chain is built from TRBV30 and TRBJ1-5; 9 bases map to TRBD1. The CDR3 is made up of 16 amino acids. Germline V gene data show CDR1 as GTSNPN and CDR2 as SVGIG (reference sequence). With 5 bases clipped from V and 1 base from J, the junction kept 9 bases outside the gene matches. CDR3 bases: TGTGCCTGGCGGGACAGGGAGAGCCTGAGCAATCAGCCCCAGCATTTT. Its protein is CAWRDRESLSNQPQHF.

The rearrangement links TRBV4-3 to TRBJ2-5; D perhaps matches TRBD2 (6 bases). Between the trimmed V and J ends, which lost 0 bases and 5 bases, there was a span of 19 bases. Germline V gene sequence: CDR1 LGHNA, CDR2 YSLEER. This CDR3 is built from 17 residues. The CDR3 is CASSQEGVTRDPETQYF. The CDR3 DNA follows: TGCGCCAGCAGCCAAGAAGGAGTGACTAGGGATCCGGAGACCCAGTACTTC.

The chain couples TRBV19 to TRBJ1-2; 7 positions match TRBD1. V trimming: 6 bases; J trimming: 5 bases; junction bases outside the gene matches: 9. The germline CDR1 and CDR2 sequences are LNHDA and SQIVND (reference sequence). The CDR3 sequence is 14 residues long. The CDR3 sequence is CASSPKGQAYGYTF. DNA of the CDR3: TGTGCCAGTAGCCCGAAAGGACAGGCTTATGGCTACACCTTC.

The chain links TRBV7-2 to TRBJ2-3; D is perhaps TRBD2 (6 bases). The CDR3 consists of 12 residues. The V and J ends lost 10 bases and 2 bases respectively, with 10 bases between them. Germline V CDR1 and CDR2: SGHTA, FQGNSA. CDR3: CAIRDFTDTQYF. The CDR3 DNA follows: TGTGCCATCCGGGACTTCACAGATACGCAGTATTTT.

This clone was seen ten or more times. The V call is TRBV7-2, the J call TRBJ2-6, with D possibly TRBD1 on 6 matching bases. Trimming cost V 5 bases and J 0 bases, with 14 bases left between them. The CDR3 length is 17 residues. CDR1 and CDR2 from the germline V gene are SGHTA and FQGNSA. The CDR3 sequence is CASSPTGTRSGANVLTF. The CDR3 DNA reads TGTGCCAGCAGCCCGACAGGTACCCGCTCTGGGGCCAACGTCCTGACTTTC.

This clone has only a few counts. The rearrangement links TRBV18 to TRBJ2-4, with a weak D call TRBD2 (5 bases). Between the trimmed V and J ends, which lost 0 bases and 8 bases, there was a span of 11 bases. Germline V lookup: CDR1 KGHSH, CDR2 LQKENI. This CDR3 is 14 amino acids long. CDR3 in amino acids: CASSPPRPLDIQYF. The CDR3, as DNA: TGTGCCAGCTCACCACCCCGACCACTAGACATTCAGTACTTC.

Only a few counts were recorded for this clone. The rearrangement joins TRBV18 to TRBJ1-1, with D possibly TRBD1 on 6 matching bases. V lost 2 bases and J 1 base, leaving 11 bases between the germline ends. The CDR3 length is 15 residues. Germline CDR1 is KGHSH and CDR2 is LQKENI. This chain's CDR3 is CASSPDAGQNTEAFF. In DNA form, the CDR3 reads TGTGCCAGCTCACCAGACGCGGGACAGAACACTGAAGCTTTCTTT. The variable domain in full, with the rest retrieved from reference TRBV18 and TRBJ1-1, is NAGVMQNPRHLVRRRGQEARLRCSPMKGHSHVYWYRQLPEEGLKFMVYLQKENIIDESGMPKERFSAEFPKEGPSILRIQQVVRGDSAAYFCASSPDAGQNTEAFFGQGTRLTVV.

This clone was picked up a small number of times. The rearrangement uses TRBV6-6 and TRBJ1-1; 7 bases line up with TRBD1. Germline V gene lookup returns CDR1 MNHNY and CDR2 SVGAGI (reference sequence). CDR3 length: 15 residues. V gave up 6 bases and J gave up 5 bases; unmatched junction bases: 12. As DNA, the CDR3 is TGTGCCAGCAGAGGACCAAAACAGGGGTTAACTGAAGCTTTCTTT. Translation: CASRGPKQGLTEAFF.

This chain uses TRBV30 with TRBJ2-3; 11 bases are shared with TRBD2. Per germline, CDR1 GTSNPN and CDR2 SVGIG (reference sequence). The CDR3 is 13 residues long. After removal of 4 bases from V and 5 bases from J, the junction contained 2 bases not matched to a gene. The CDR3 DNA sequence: TGTGCCTGGACCGGGACTAGCGGAGATACGCAGTATTTT. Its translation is CAWTGTSGDTQYF.

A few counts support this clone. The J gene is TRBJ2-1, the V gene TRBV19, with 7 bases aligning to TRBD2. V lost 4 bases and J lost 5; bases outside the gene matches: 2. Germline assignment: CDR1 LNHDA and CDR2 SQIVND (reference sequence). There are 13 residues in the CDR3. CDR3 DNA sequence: TGTGCCAGTAGTAAGGCGGGGGACAATGAGCAGTTCTTC. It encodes CASSKAGDNEQFF.

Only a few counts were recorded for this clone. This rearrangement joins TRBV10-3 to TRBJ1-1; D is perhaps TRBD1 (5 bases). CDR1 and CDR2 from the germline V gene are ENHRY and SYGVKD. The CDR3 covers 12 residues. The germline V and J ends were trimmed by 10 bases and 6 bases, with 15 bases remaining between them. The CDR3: CASRVGAAEAFF. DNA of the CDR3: TGTGCCAGCAGGGTGGGTGCAGCTGAAGCTTTCTTT.

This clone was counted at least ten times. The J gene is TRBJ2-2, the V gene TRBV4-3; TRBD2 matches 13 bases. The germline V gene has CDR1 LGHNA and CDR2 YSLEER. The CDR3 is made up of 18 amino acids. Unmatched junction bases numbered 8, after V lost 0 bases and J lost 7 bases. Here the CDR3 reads CASSQDGGLAGANGELFF. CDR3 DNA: TGCGCCAGCAGCCAAGATGGTGGACTAGCGGGAGCTAACGGGGAGCTGTTTTTT.